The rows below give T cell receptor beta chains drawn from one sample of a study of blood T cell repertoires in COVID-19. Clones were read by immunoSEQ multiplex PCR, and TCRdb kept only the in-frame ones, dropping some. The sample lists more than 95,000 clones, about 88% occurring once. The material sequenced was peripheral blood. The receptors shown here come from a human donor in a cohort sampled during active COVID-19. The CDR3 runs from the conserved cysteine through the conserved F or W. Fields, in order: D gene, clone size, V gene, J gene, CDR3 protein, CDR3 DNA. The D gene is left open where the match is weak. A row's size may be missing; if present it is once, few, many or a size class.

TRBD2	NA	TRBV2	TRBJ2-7	CASSEVIAGAAYEQYF	TGTGCCAGCAGTGAAGTGATAGCGGGGGCAGCCTACGAGCAGTACTTC
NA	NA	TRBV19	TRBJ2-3	CATFAGADTQYF	TGTGCCACGTTTGCGGGTGCAGATACGCAGTATTTT
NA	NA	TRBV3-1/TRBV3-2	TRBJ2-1	CASSQSRRNEQFF	TGTGCCAGCAGCCAGTCAAGGAGGAATGAGCAGTTCTTC
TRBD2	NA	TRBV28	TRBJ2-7	CASSPGLVDEQYF	TGTGCCAGCAGTCCGGGACTAGTAGACGAGCAGTACTTC
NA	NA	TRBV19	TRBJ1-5	CASSIIDRQGQPQHF	TGTGCCAGTAGTATCATAGACAGGCAAGGGCAACCCCAGCATTTT
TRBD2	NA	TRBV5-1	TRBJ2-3	CASSLNDRGGRDTQYF	TGCGCCAGCAGCTTGAATGATCGCGGGGGAAGGGATACGCAGTATTTT
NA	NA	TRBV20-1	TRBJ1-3	CSASPSNMRDWNGNTIYF	TGCAGTGCTAGTCCTTCGAATATGAGGGATTGGAATGGAAACACCATATATTTT
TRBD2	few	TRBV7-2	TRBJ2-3	CASSLTSGSTDTQYF	TGTGCCAGCAGCTTAACTAGCGGAAGCACAGATACGCAGTATTTT
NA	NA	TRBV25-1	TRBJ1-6	CASSDPTGPSYNSPLHF	TGTGCCAGCAGTGACCCCACAGGGCCATCCTATAATTCACCCCTCCACTTT
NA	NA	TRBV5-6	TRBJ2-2	CASSVASTGELFF	TGTGCCAGCAGTGTAGCATCCACCGGGGAGCTGTTTTTT
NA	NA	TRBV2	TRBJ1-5	CASSERAGLARQPQHF	TGTGCCAGCAGTGAGAGAGCGGGGCTAGCACGTCAGCCCCAGCATTTT
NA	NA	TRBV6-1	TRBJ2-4	CASSEWQGLDIQYF	TGTGCCAGCAGTGAATGGCAGGGGTTGGACATTCAGTACTTC